A single TCR beta chain is shown here with its context. This CDR3 has 15 amino acids. CDR1 SGHRS and CDR2 YFSETQ come from the germline V gene. Trimming pared 4 bases from V and 3 bases from J, leaving 16 bases between. The data stem from a study of cytomegalovirus exposure and HLA in healthy donors. The protocol was immunoSEQ multiplex PCR, while the TCRdb copy is restricted to in-frame clones and leaves out a portion. Of some 170,000 clones in the sample, 86% were seen once. The specimen was PBMCs. The V and J genes are TRBV5-1 and TRBJ1-2; D uncertain. This clonotype originated in a man aged 30 to 45 in good health and CMV-seropositive. The DNA of the CDR3 is TGCGCCAGCAGCCCCGGAGATTCTGACTACTATGGCTACACCTTC. Its protein product is CASSPGDSDYYGYTF.